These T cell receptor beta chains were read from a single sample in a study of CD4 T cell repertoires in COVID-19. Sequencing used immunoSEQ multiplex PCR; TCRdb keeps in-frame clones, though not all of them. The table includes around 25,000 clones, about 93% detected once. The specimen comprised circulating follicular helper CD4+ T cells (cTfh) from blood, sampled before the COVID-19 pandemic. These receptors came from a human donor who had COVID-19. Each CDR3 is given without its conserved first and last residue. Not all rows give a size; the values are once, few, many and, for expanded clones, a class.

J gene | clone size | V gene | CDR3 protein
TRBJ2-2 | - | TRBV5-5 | ASSLLQTGELF
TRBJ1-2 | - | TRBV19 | ASSIGPGGRANYGYT
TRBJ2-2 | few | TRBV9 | ASSPRLDWDTGELF
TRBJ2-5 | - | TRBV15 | ATTERVAGGAETQY
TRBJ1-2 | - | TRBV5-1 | ASNSATGGRDGYT
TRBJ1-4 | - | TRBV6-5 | ASSYMGLGANEKLF
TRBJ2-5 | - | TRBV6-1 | ASIRGRETQY
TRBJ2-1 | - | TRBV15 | ATSKAGLTYNEQF
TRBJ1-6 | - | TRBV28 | ASSTGLNSPLH
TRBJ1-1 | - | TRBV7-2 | ASSPRGGANTEAF
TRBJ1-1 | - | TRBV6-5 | ASISPGNTEAF
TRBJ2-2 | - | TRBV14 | ASSPLGQGDTGELF
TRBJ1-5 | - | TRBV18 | ASSPEGASNQPQH
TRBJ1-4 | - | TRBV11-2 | ASSPGDRQFGTI
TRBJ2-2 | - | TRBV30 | AWIVIRGHNTGELF
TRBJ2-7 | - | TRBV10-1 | ASSGLTSGTLVSYEQY
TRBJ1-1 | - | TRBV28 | ASSAPGSGGAF
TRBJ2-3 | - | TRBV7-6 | ASSLQASTDTQY
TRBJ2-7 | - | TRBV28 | ASRGQGGNTYEQY
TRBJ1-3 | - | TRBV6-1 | ASRGLGGNTIY
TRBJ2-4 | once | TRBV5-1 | ASSLGPSGIVAKNIQY
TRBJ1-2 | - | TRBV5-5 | ASSLTPGQGLGGYT
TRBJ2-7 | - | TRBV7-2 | ASSSRSSGRSDFYEQY
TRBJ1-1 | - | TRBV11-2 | ASSSSRRSGTEAF
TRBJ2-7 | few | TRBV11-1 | ASSLEASAVYEQY
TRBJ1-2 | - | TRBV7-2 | ASSSSGTGLTYGYT
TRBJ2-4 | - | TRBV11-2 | ASSLFAWGEDGKNIQY
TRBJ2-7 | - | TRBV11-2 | ASSLKQGLSYEQY
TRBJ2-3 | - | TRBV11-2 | ASSFSGRVTDTQY
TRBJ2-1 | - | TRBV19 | ASSMEGSFSYNEQF
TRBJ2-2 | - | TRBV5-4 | ASSLVAGADTGELF
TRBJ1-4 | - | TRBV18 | ASSRGLEDEKLF
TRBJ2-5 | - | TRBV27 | ASSSTSGRLSGETQY
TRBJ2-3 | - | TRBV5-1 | ASQAPGLTDTQY
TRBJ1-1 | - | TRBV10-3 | AISDRRQGNTEAF
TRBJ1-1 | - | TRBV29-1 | SVVLGQREAF
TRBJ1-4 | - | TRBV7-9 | ASSRGTNEKLF
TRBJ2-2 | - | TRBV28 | ASSRTQQGAGELF
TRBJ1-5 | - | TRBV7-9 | ASSPGQENNQPQH
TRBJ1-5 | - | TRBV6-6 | ASASTGGRDQPQH
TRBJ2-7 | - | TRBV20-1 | SAQGAYEQY
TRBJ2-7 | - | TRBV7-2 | ASSLALSRSYEQY
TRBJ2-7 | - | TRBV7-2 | ASSSRTGGYEQY
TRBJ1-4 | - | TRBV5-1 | ASSSSLGGANEKLF
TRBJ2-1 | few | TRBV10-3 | AISDRGNSNEQF
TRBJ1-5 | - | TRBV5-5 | ASSLQTGASQQQH
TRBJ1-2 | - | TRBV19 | ASSGGQGAAGYT
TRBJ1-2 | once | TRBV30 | ACSMRGRTHGYT
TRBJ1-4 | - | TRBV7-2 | ASSLVATTNEKLF
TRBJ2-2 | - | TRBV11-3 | ASSSGGGQNGELF